This passage covers 19 T cell receptor beta chains from one sample sequenced in a study of T cells in Graves' hyperthyroidism and ophthalmopathy. RNA transcripts provided the source from which TCR beta CDR3 regions were amplified. TCR CDR3 underwent first-round RT-PCR with the HTBI primer set. One entry per CDR3 protein, called by TCRdb with MiXCR from the multiplex PCR reads. The data hold approximately 590,000 distinct CDR3 sequences, with roughly 46% observed a single time. Sequencing was carried out using peripheral blood or thyroid tissue (not recorded which). All receptors derive from a woman aged 18-29 years with Graves' hyperthyroidism.

This chain links TRBV29-1 with TRBJ1-2, with D possibly TRBD1 on 5 matching bases. The CDR3 has 13 amino acids. Trimming removed 3 bases from V and 12 bases from J, with 20 bases in between. Germline CDR1 SQVTM, CDR2 ANQGSEA. The CDR3 here is CSVDPGRGESHTF. The CDR3 DNA reads TGCAGCGTTGATCCGGGGAGGGGTGAAAGCCACACCTTC.

This clonotype was picked up a small number of times. This chain links TRBV2 with TRBJ1-1; 7 bases match TRBD1. This CDR3 comprises 14 residues. V gave up 11 bases and J gave up 5 bases; unmatched junction bases: 14. Germline CDR1 and CDR2: SNHLY and FYNNEI. CDR3 protein: CAGGGTENRTEAFF. DNA for the CDR3: TGTGCCGGCGGGGGGACAGAAAATAGAACTGAAGCTTTCTTT.

J is TRBJ2-7 and V is TRBV4-1; 8 nucleotides agree with TRBD2. The V gene end was trimmed by 1 base and the J gene end by 0 bases; junction bases not matched to a gene: 8. The germline V gene encodes CDR1 MGHRA and CDR2 YSYEKL. This CDR3 comprises 17 residues. DNA for the CDR3: TGCGCCAGCAGCCAAGTTTCTAGCGGGCCTCTCTCCTACGAGCAGTACTTC. Protein sequence: CASSQVSSGPLSYEQYF.

There are a few counts of this clonotype. CDR3 amino acids: CASGLEGGSPLHF. DNA of the CDR3: TGTGCTAGTGGTTTGGAAGGGGGATCACCCCTCCACTTT. The V and J genes are TRBV12-5 and TRBJ1-6; a weak D match, TRBD1 (6 bases). Germline loops: CDR1 LGHNT, CDR2 FRNRAP. Trimming took 1 base from V and 10 from J, leaving 8 bases between them. The CDR3 totals 13 residues.

The chain recombines TRBV7-6 with TRBJ2-7; 10 nucleotides match TRBD1. The trim removed 4 bases at V and 3 bases at J, leaving 6 bases unmatched. CDR3 length: 15 residues. CDR1 and CDR2 (germline): SGHVS, FNYEAQ. CDR3 bases: TGTGCCAGCAGCTCGTCCCGGGACAGGGGCTACGAGCAGTACTTC. Encoded protein: CASSSSRDRGYEQYF. The variable domain in full, completed from reference TRBV7-6 and TRBJ2-7, reads GAGVSQSPRYKVTKRGQDVALRCDPISGHVSLYWYRQALGQGPEFLTYFNYEAQQDKSGLPNDRFSAERPEGSISTLTIQRTEQRDSAMYRCASSSSRDRGYEQYFGPGTRLTVT.

CDR3 coding DNA: TGTGCCAGCAGTGAATCGTCCCTCAGCGCCTGGGACAGGGGGCTCTCTGGAAACACCATATATTTT. Translated: CASSESSLSAWDRGLSGNTIYF. This chain links TRBV25-1 with TRBJ1-3, with 12 bases lining up with TRBD1. The CDR3 is made up of 22 amino acids. J gave up 0 bases and V 1 base, and 16 bases lay outside the gene matches. The germline V gene encodes CDR1 MGHDK and CDR2 SYGVNS.

This clonotype was observed at least ten times. CDR3 nucleotide sequence: TGTGCCACCAGTGATGGCCTCCAAGAGACCCAGTACTTC. Its protein product is CATSDGLQETQYF. The rearrangement joins TRBV24-1 to TRBJ2-5; D unresolved. The V gene lost 3 bases and the J gene lost 1 base, with 5 bases spanning the gap. Germline V gene data show CDR1 as KGHDR and CDR2 as SFDVKD. The CDR3 is made up of 13 amino acids.

This clonotype has a count of ten or more. The chain links TRBV24-1 to TRBJ1-2; TRBD1 might be the D (5 bases). The germline V and J ends were trimmed by 4 bases and 1 base, with 12 bases remaining between them. Germline CDR1 KGHDR, CDR2 SFDVKD. The CDR3 covers 15 residues. CDR3 sequence reads: CATSETRENNYGYTF. As DNA, the CDR3 is TGTGCCACCAGTGAGACCAGGGAGAATAACTATGGCTACACCTTC.

This clonotype was observed a few times. The chain is built from TRBV7-9 and TRBJ2-7; D is unclear. Germline V gene lookup returns CDR1 SEHNR and CDR2 FQNEAQ (reference sequence). The CDR3 is 14 residues long. Trimming removed 5 bases at V and 6 bases at J, with 17 bases between. The CDR3 sequence is CASSQDRLILEQYF. CDR3 DNA sequence: TGTGCCAGCAGCCAAGATCGCCTCATACTCGAGCAGTACTTC. Based on the CDR3 plus reference TRBV7-9 and TRBJ2-7, the full variable domain is DTGVSQNPRHKITKRGQNVTFRCDPISEHNRLYWYRQTLGQGPEFLTYFQNEAQLEKSRLLSDRFSAERPKGSFSTLEIQRTEQGDSAMYLCASSQDRLILEQYFGPGTRLTVT.

The J gene is TRBJ1-2, the V gene TRBV6-4; D is unclear. V gave up 7 bases and J gave up 8 bases, with 14 bases separating them. Germline CDR1 and CDR2: MRHNA and SNTAGT. This CDR3 is 12 amino acids long. The CDR3, as DNA: TGTGCCAGCATCTCCCTCGGGGAGGGCTACACCTTC. As protein: CASISLGEGYTF.

This chain links TRBV7-9 with TRBJ2-7; maybe TRBD1 (6 bases). Germline V CDR1 and CDR2: SEHNR, FQNEAQ (reference sequence). CDR3 size: 12 residues. V lost 3 bases to trimming and J lost 7 bases, with 10 bases between them. The CDR3 sequence: CASSFDRLEQYF. The CDR3 region has the DNA TGTGCCAGCAGCTTTGACAGGCTTGAGCAGTACTTC. The variable domain in full, completed from reference TRBV7-9 and TRBJ2-7, reads DTGVSQNPRHKITKRGQNVTFRCDPISEHNRLYWYRQTLGQGPEFLTYFQNEAQLEKSRLLSDRFSAERPKGSFSTLEIQRTEQGDSAMYLCASSFDRLEQYFGPGTRLTVT.

The rearrangement joins TRBV10-3 to TRBJ2-3, with D perhaps matching TRBD2 (5 bases). V was shortened by 4 bases and J by 0 bases, with 11 bases between the two germline ends. Germline V lookup: CDR1 ENHRY, CDR2 SYGVKD. The CDR3 runs to 15 residues. The DNA of the CDR3 is TGTGCCATCAGTGCCACCGCGGGCAGCACAGATACGCAGTATTTT. It specifies CAISATAGSTDTQYF.

A remark on this clonotype: One end of the junction is discordant with germline, which a read error may explain. The chain couples TRBV7-7 to TRBJ2-5, with D unclear. This CDR3 is 13 amino acids long. In germline, CDR1 is SSHAT, CDR2 FNYEAQ (reference sequence). Here the CDR3 reads CASSVTSQGTQYF. The CDR3 DNA reads TGTGCCAGCAGCGTGACGAGCCAAGGGACCCAGTACTTC.

Concerning this clonotype itself: It may be a read error: a sequence one base away is much more abundant. This chain links TRBV25-1 with TRBJ1-2; D perhaps matches TRBD1 (5 bases). CDR3 length: 14 amino acids. Trimming left V 8 bases short and J 1 base short, with 14 bases between. Germline assignment: CDR1 MGHDK and CDR2 SYGVNS. DNA for the CDR3: TGTGCCAGCGTTGAAGGGGCAGATAACTATGGCTACACCTTC. Its translation: CASVEGADNYGYTF.

The gene calls are TRBV6-6 and TRBJ1-3; D remains ambiguous. The V gene's germline CDR1 is MNHNY and CDR2 SVGAGI (reference sequence). Trimming stripped 4 bases from V and 0 bases from J, with 10 bases between. This CDR3 spans 15 amino acids. CDR3: CASSSGLLSGNTIYF. For the CDR3, the DNA is TGTGCCAGCAGTTCTGGACTGCTCTCTGGAAACACCATATATTTT.

About this clonotype: The germline gene is not matched at one end of the junction; a read error may be the cause. The V gene is TRBV10-3, the J gene TRBJ2-7; D may match TRBD1 or TRBD2 (5 bases each). The CDR3 runs 14 residues. Looked up from germline, CDR1 is ENHRY and CDR2 is SYGVKD. The CDR3 loop reads CASSYLGETYEQYF. Here the CDR3 DNA reads TGTGCCAGCAGTTATTTAGGGGAGACCTACGAGCAGTACTTC.

In regard to this clonotype: A read error is possible here, since a much larger clone lies one base away. The chain links TRBV6-6 to TRBJ2-5; no clear D gene. With 5 bases removed from V and 4 bases from J, the gap between germline ends came to 11 bases. The CDR3 has 13 amino acids. The germline gives CDR1 MNHNY, CDR2 SVGAGI (reference sequence). DNA for the CDR3: TGTGCCAGCAGTGAACCCTTCGCAGAGACCCAGTACTTC. Protein sequence: CASSEPFAETQYF.

The chain is built from TRBV7-2 and TRBJ1-1; maybe TRBD1 (6 bases). There are 15 residues in the CDR3. Germline values: CDR1 SGHTA, CDR2 FQGNSA. Trimming left V 4 bases short and J 0 bases short, with 12 bases between. The chain's CDR3 is CASSWTVNMNTEAFF. In DNA, the CDR3 is TGTGCCAGCAGCTGGACAGTCAATATGAACACTGAAGCTTTCTTT.

The chain has TRBV7-2 and TRBJ1-1; no definite D call. The CDR3 contains 18 residues. The germline CDR1 and CDR2 sequences are SGHTA and FQGNSA. V was clipped by 5 bases and J by 0 bases, with 22 bases between them. CDR3 coding DNA: TGTGCCAGCAGCGGTGACGCGCAAAAGGTACCGGTGAACACTGAAGCTTTCTTT. Protein: CASSGDAQKVPVNTEAFF. Full variable domain (rest looked up from reference TRBV7-2 and TRBJ1-1): GAGVSQSPSNKVTEKGKDVELRCDPISGHTALYWYRQSLGQGLEFLIYFQGNSAPDKSGLPSDRFSAERTGGSVSTLTIQRTQQEDSAVYLCASSGDAQKVPVNTEAFFGQGTRLTVV.